This TCR beta chain was identified in a study of blood T cell repertoires in COVID-19. From germline, CDR1 is SGDLS and CDR2 YYNGEE. V was pared by 4 bases and J by 0 bases, with 23 bases between. This CDR3 has 20 residues. Libraries were prepared by immunoSEQ multiplex PCR; TCRdb keeps only in-frame clonotypes and omits some of them. The data contain tens of thousands of clones, 90% of them singletons. Material: peripheral blood. The chain is built from TRBV9 and TRBJ2-6, with D possibly matching TRBD2 (6 bases). The sequence was collected from a human donor with active COVID-19. The donor label of this sample is uncertain. CDR3 sequence: CASSPRGSREMSSGANVLTF. CDR3 bases: TGTGCCAGCAGCCCTCGCGGTTCTCGGGAGATGAGCTCTGGGGCCAACGTCCTGACTTTC. Supplemented by reference TRBV9 and TRBJ2-6, the full variable domain reads DSGVTQTPKHLITATGQRVTLRCSPRSGDLSVYWYQQSLDQGLQFLIQYYNGEERAKGNILERFSAQQFPDLHSELNLSSLELGDSALYFCASSPRGSREMSSGANVLTFGAGSRLTVL.